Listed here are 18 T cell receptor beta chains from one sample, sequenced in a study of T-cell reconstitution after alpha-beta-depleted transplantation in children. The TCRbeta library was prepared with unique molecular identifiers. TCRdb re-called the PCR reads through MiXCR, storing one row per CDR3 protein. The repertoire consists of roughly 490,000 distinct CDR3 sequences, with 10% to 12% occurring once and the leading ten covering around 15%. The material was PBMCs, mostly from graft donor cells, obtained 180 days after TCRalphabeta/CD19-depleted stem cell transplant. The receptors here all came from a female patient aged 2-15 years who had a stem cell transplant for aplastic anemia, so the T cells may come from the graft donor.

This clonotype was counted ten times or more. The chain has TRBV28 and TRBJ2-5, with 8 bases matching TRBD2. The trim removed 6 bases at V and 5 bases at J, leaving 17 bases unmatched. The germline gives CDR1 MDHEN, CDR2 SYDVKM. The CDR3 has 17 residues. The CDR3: CASRKSGGALHGETQYF. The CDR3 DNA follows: TGTGCCAGCAGGAAAAGCGGGGGAGCGCTTCATGGGGAGACCCAGTACTTC. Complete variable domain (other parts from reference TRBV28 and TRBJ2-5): DVKVTQSSRYLVKRTGEKVFLECVQDMDHENMFWYRQDPGLGLRLIYFSYDVKMKEKGDIPEGYSVSREKKERFSLILESASTNQTSMYLCASRKSGGALHGETQYFGPGTRLLVL.

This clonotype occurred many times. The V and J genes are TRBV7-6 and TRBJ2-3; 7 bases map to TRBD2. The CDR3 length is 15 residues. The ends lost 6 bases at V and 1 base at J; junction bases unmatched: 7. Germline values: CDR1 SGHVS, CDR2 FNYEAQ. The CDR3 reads CASSVLAVGTDTQYF. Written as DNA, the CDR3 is TGTGCCAGCAGTGTTCTAGCGGTCGGCACAGATACGCAGTATTTT.

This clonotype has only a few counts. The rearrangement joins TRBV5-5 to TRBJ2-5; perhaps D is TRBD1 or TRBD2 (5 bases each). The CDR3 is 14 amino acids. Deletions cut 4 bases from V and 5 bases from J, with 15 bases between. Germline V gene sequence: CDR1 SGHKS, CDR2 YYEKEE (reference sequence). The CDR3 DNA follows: TGTGCCAGCAGCCAGCGAGGGGCCGGGGAGACCCAGTACTTC. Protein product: CASSQRGAGETQYF.

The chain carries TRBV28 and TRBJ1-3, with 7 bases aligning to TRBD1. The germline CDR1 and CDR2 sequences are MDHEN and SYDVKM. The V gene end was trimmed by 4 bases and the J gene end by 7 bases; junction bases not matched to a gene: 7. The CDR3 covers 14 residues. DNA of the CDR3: TGTGCCAGCAGTTCCCGGCGACAGGGTAACACCATATATTTT. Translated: CASSSRRQGNTIYF.

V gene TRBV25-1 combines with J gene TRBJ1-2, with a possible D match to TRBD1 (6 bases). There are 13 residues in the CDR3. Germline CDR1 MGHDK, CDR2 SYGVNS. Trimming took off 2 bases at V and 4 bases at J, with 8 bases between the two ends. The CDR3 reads CASSEDRIYGYTF. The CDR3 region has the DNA TGTGCCAGCAGTGAAGACAGGATCTATGGCTACACCTTC.

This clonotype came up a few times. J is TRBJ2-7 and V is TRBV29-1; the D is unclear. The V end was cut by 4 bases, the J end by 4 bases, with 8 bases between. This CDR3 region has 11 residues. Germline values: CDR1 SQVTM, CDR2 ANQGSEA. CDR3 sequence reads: CSVGFMYEQYF. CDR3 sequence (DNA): TGCAGCGTTGGATTCATGTACGAGCAGTACTTC.

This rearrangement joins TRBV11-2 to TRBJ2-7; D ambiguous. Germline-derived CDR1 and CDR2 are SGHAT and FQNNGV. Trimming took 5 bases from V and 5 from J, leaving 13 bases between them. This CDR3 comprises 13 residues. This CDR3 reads CASSPDWAHEQYV. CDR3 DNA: TGTGCCAGCAGCCCAGATTGGGCCCACGAGCAGTACGTC.

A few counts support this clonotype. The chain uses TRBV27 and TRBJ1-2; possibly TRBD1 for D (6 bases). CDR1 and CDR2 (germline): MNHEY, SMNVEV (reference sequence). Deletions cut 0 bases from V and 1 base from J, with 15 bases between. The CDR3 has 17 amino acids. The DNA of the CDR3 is TGTGCCAGCAGTTTATCCCGTTGGACAGTTCATAACTATGGCTACACCTTC. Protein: CASSLSRWTVHNYGYTF.

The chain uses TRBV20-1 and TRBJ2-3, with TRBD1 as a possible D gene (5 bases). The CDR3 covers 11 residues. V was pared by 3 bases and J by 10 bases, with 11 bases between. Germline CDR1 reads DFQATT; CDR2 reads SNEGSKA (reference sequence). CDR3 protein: CSASLAGPQYF. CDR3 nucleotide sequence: TGCAGTGCTAGTTTGGCAGGGCCGCAGTATTTT.

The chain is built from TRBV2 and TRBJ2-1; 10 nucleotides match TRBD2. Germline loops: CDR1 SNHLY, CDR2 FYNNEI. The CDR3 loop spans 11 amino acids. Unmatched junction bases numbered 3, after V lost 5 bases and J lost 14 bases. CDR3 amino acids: CASSTGTSEFF. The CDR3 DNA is TGTGCCAGCAGTACCGGGACTAGCGAGTTCTTC.

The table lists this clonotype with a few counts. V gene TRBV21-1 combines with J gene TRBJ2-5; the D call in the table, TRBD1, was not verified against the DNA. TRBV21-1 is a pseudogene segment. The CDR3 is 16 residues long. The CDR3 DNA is TGTGCCAGCAGCAGATGTACAGGGCATCAACAAGAGACCCAGTACTTC. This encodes CASSRCTGHQQETQYF.

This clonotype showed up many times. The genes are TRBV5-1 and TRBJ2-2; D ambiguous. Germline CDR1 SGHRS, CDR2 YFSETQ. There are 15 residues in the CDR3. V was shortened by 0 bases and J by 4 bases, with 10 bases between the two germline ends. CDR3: CASSLVAGSTGELFF. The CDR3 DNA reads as TGCGCCAGCAGCTTGGTTGCAGGTTCCACCGGGGAGCTGTTTTTT.

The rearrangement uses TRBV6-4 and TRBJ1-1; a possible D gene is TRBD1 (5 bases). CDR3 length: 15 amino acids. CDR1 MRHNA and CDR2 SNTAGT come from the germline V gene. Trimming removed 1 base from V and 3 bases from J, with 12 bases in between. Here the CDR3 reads CASSDWAGKYTEAFF. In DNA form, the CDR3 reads TGTGCCAGCAGTGACTGGGCAGGGAAGTACACTGAAGCTTTCTTT.

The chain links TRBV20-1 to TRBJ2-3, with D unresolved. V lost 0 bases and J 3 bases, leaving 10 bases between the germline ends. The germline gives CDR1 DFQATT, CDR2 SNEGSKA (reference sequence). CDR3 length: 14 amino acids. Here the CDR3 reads CSARDGLLTDTQYF. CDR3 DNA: TGCAGTGCTAGAGATGGGCTATTGACAGATACGCAGTATTTT.

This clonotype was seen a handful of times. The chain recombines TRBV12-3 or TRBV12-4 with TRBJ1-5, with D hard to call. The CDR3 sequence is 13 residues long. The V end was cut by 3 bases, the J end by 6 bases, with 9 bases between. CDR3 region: CASSFDIVQPQHF. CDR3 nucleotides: TGTGCCAGCAGTTTTGATATTGTTCAGCCCCAGCATTTT.

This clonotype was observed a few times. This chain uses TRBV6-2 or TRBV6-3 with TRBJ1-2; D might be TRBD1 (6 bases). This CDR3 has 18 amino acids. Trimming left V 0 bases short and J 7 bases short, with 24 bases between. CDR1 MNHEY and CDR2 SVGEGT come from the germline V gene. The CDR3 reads CASSYSIPPRQALPGYTF. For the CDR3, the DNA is TGTGCCAGCAGTTACTCGATCCCTCCACGACAGGCCCTGCCTGGCTACACCTTC.

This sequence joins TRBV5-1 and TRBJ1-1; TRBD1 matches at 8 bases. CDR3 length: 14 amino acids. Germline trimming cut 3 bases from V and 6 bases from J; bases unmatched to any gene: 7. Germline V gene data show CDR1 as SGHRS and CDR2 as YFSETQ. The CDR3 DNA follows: TGCGCCAGCAGCTACGGACAGGGAGGCGCTGAAGCTTTCTTT. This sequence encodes CASSYGQGGAEAFF.

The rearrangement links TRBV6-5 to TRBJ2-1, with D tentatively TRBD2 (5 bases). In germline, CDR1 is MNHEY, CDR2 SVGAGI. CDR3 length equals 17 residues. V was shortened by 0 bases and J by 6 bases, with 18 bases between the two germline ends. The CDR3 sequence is CASSYSSLLLAGNEQFF. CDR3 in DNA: TGTGCCAGCAGTTACTCGAGCCTATTACTTGCGGGCAATGAGCAGTTCTTC.